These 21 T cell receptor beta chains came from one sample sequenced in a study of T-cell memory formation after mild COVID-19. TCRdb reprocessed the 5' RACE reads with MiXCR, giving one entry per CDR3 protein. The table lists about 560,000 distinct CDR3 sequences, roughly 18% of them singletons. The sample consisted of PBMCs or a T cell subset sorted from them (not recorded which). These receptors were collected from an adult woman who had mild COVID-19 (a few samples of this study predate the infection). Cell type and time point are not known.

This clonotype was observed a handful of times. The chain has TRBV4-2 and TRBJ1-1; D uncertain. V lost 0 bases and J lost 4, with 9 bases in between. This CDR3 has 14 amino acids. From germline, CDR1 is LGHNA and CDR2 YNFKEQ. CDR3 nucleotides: TGTGCCAGCAGCCAAGAGGCCAGGAGCACTGAAGCTTTCTTT. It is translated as CASSQEARSTEAFF.

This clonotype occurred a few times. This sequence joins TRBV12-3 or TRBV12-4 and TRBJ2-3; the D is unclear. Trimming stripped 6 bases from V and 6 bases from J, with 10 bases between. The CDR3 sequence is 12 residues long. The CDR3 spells CASSPVSDTQYF. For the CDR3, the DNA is TGTGCCAGCAGCCCTGTTAGCGATACGCAGTATTTT.

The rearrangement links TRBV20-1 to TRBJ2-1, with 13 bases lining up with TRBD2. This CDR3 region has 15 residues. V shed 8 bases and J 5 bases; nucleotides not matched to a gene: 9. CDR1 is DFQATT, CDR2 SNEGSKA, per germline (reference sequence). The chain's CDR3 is CSFPGTSGMDNEQFF. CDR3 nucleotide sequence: TGCAGTTTCCCTGGGACTAGCGGGATGGACAATGAGCAGTTCTTC.

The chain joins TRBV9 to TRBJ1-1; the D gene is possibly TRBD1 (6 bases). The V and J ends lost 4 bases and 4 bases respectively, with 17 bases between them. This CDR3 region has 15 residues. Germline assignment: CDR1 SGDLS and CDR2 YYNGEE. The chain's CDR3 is CASSLPGTTVTEAFF. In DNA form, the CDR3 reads TGTGCCAGCAGCCTACCCGGGACAACCGTCACTGAAGCTTTCTTT.

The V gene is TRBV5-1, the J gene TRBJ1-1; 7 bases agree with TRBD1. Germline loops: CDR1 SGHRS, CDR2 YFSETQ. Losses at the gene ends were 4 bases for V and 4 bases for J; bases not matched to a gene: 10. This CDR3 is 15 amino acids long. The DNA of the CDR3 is TGCGCCAGCAGCCCGGGATCGACAGGGACCACTGAAGCTTTCTTT. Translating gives CASSPGSTGTTEAFF.

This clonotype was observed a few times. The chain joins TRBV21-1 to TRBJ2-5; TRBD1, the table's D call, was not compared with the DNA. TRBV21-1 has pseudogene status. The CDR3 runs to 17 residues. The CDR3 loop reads CASGPPTGAPSHETQYF. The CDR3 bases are TGTGCCAGCGGACCTCCTACAGGGGCGCCATCTCACGAGACCCAGTACTTC.

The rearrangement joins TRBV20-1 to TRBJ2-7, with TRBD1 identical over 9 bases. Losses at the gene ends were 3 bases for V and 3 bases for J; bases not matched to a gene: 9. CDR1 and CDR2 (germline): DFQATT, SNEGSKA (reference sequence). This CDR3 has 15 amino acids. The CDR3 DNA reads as TGCAGTGCTAGTCGCCCCGGGACAGGGTACTACGAGCAGTACTTC. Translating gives CSASRPGTGYYEQYF.

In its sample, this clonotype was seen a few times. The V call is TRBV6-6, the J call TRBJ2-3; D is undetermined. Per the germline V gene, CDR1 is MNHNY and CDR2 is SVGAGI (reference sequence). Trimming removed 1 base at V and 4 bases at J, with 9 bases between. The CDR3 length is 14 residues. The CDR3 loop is CASSYYSGSDTQYF. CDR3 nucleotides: TGTGCCAGCAGTTACTATTCCGGTTCAGATACGCAGTATTTT.

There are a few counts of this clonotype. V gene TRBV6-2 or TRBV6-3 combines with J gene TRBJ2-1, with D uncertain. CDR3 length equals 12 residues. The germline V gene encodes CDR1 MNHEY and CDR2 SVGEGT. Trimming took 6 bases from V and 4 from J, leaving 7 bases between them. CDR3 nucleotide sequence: TGTGCCAGCAGCCACAGATACAATGAGCAGTTCTTC. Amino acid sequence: CASSHRYNEQFF.

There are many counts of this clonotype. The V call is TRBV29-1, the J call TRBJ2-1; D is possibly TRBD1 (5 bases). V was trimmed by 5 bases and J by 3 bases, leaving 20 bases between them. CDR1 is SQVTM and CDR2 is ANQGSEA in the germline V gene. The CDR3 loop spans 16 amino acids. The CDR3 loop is CSVRQGTSRDYNEQFF. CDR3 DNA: TGCAGCGTTCGTCAGGGAACCTCCCGTGACTACAATGAGCAGTTCTTC.

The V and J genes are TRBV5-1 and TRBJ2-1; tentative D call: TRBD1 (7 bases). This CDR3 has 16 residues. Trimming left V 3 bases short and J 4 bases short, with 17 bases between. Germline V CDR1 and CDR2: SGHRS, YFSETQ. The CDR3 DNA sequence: TGCGCCAGCAGCTGGGCGGGGCAGGGGGTTTACAATGAGCAGTTCTTC. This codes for CASSWAGQGVYNEQFF.

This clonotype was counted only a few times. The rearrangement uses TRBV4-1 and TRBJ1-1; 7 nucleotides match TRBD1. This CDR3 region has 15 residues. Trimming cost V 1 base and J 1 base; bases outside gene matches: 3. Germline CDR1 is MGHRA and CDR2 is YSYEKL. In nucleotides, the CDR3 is TGCGCCAGCAGCCAAGTTCACAGGGGGAACACTGAAGCTTTCTTT. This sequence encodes CASSQVHRGNTEAFF.

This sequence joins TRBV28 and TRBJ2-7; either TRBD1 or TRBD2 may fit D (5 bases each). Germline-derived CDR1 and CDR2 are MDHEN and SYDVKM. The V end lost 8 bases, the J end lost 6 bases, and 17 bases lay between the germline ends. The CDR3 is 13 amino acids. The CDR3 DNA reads TGTGCCAGCCTGGGGCTAGCTCTAAGCGAGCAGTACTTC. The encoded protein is CASLGLALSEQYF.

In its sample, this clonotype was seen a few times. This chain's CDR3 is CAITGTGLEAFF. The CDR3 DNA is TGTGCCATCACGGGGACAGGCCTTGAAGCTTTCTTT. The chain has TRBV10-3 and TRBJ1-1; 8 bases map to TRBD1. Trimming at V came to 7 bases and at J to 7 bases, leaving 5 bases not matched to a gene. The CDR3 consists of 12 residues. Germline lookup yields CDR1 ENHRY and CDR2 SYGVKD.

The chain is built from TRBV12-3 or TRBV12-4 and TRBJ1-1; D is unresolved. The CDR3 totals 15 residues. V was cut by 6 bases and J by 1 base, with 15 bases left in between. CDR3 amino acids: CASSPLSRRNTEAFF. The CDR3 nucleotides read TGTGCCAGCAGCCCACTTTCCAGGAGGAACACTGAAGCTTTCTTT.

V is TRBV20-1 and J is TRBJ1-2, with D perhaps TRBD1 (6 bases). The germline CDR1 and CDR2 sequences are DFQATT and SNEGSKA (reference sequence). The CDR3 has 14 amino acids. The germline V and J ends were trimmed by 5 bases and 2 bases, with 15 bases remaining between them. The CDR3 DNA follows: TGCAGTGCTTTACAGGGCCGGATAAACTATGGCTACACCTTC. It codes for CSALQGRINYGYTF.

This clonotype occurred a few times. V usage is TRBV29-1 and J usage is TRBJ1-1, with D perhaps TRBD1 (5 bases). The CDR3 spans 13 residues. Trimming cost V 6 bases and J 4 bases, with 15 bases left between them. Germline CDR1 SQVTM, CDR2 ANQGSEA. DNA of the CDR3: TGCAGCGTCGGGGAGGGGTACGTCACTGAAGCTTTCTTT. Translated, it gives CSVGEGYVTEAFF.

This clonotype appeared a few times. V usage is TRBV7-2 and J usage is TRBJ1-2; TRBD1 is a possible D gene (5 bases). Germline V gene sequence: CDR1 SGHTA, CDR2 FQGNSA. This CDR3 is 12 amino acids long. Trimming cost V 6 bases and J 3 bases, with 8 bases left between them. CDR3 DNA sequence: TGTGCCAGCAGATCGGGGGACTATGGCTACACCTTC. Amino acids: CASRSGDYGYTF.

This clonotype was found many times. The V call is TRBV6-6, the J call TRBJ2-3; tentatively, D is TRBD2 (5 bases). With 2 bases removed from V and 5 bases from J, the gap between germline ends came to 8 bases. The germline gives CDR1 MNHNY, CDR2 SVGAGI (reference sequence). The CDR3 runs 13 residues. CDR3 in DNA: TGTGCCAGCAGTTACCGGACTGGAGATACGCAGTATTTT. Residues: CASSYRTGDTQYF.

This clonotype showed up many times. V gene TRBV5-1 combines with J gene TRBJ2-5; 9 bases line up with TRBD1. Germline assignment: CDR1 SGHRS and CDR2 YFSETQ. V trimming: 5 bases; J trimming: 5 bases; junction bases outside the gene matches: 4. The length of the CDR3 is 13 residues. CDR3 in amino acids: CASSYRGQETQYF. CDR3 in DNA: TGCGCCAGCAGTTACAGGGGGCAGGAGACCCAGTACTTC.

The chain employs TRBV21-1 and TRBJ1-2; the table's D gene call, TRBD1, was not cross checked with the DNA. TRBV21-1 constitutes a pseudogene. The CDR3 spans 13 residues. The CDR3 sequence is CASSKRPGKGYTF. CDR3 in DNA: TGTGCCAGCAGCAAACGGCCAGGGAAAGGCTACACCTTC.